This T cell receptor (beta chain) was captured in a study of CD8 T cells in Susac syndrome. As to this clonotype: Its specificity is not known.

Findings of the study overall: The authors acknowledged that their TCR sequencing and HLA analysis involved a relatively small number of individuals.

The study sequenced TCR beta in blood CD8+ and CD4+ T cells. Through negative isolation, CD4+ and CD8+ T cells were obtained, while TEMRA cells were enriched using FACS. Germline V CDR1 and CDR2: SGDLS, YYNGEE. V was trimmed by 0 bases and J by 0 bases, leaving 14 bases between them. This CDR3 is 17 amino acids long. Random hexamers primed reverse transcription of roughly 0.5 to 1 ug RNA. TCR beta CDR3 was amplified by immunoSEQ multiplex PCR. This amplification extended across 54 Vbeta and 13 Jbeta segments. TCRdb reanalysed the immunoSEQ multiplex PCR reads using MiXCR and keeps one entry per CDR3 protein. The sample lists 150,000 to 180,000 distinct CDR3 sequences; 95% to 96% were seen once.

The source is a human donor with multiple sclerosis. Sample: CD8+ T cells from PBMCs. The chain is built from TRBV9 and TRBJ2-3, with D unresolved. The CDR3 DNA sequence: TGTGCCAGCAGCGTAGGCCGTCAGGCCTATAGCACAGATACGCAGTATTTT. It codes for CASSVGRQAYSTDTQYF.